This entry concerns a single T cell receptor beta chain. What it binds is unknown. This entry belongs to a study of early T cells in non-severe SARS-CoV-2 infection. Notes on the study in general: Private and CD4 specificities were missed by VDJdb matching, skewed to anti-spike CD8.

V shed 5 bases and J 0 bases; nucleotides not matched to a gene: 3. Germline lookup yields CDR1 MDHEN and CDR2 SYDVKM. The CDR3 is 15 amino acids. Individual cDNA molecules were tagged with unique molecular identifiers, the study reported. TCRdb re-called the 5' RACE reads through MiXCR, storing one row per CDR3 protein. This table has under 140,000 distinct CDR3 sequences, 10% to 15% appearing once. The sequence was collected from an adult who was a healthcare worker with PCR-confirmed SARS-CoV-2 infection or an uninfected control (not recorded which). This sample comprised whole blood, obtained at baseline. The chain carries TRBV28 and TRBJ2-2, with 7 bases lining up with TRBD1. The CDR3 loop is CASSLGTANTGELFF. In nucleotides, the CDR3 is TGTGCCAGCAGTCTCGGGACAGCGAACACCGGGGAGCTGTTTTTT.